Each of the 3 T cell receptor beta chains below was sequenced from the same sample in a study of monozygotic twins with inflammatory bowel disease. TCRdb reprocessed the 5' RACE reads and keeps a single row for each CDR3 protein, giving no DNA. The table for this sample gives over 130,000 distinct CDR3 sequences. The sample comprised blood. Receptors originate from a human donor with ulcerative colitis or Crohn's disease, or a healthy co-twin of an affected twin (not recorded which).

The chain couples TRBV5-6 to TRBJ2-3; TCRdb picks TRBD1, but there is no DNA to check that call. The CDR3 extends over 13 amino acids. The V gene's germline CDR1 is SGHDT and CDR2 YYEEEE. CDR3 residues: CASSRTGTDTQYF. The complete variable domain, with remaining parts taken from reference TRBV5-6 and TRBJ2-3, reads DAGVTQSPTHLIKTRGQQVTLRCSPKSGHDTVSWYQQALGQGPQFIFQYYEEEERQRGNFPDRFSGHQFPNYSSELNVNALLLGDSALYLCASSRTGTDTQYFGPGTRLTVL.

The chain uses TRBV6-2 or TRBV6-3 and TRBJ2-7; the TCRdb D gene call, TRBD2, has no DNA to confirm it. This CDR3 comprises 15 residues. The germline V gene encodes CDR1 MNHEY and CDR2 SVGEGT. CDR3 residues: CASSVEGTDPYEQYF.

V gene TRBV19 combines with J gene TRBJ2-2; the TRBD2 assignment by TCRdb is unverifiable without DNA. This CDR3 region has 16 residues. CDR1 LNHDA and CDR2 SQIVND come from the germline V gene (reference sequence). CDR3 sequence reads: CASILLGTAGAGELFF.